This TCR beta chain was recorded in a study of blood T cell repertoires in COVID-19. Study in general: Acute and convalescent COVID-19 specimens originated in the United States, Italy and Spain. Nucleic acid was either cDNA or gDNA, and it came from T cells, B-cell-depleted T cells, or PBMCs.

As processed by the authors: Estimation of nucleated cell counts relied on the amplification of reference gene primers. TCRdb keeps only in-frame clones here, not all; method: immunoSEQ multiplex PCR. For V, J and clone size, that table is used; D and trimming come from the DNA. The sample lists over 90,000 clones; about 72% were seen once. This clone was observed many times. CDR3 length: 13 amino acids. V was pared by 5 bases and J by 1 base, with 8 bases between. CDR1 and CDR2 from the germline V gene are MNHEY and SVGAGI. The source material was peripheral blood. The rearrangement uses TRBV6-5 and TRBJ2-5, with D uncertain. The receptor was isolated from a man aged 55-75 years with active or convalescent COVID-19. In DNA, the CDR3 is TGTGCCAGCAGTCCGTTTCCCCAAGAGACCCAGTACTTC. Its translation is CASSPFPQETQYF.